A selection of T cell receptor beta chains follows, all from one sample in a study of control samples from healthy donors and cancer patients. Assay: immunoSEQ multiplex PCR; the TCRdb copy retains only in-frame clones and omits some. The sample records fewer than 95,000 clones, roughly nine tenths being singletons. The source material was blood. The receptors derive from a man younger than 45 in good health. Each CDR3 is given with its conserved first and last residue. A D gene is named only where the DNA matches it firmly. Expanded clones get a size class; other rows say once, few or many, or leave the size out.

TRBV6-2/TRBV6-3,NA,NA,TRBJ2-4,TGTGCCAGCAGTACAGGAAGATTGGACATTCAGTACTTC,CASSTGRLDIQYF
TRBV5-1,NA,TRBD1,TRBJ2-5,TGCGCCAGCAGCTTGAACAGGGGCCAAGAGACCCAGTACTTC,CASSLNRGQETQYF
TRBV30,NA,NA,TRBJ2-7,TGTGCCTGGAGTGTATCAGGAACTTACCCAGGGTCCTACGAGCAGTACTTC,CAWSVSGTYPGSYEQYF
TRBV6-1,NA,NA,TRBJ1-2,TGTGCCAGCAGTGAAAAGCCAGTTTATGGCTACACCTTC,CASSEKPVYGYTF
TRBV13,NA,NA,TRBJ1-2,TGTGCCAGCAGCTTAGGTCGTTCGGGCTTGGGGGGATATGGCTACACCTTC,CASSLGRSGLGGYGYTF
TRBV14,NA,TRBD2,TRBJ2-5,TGTGCCAGCAGCCTAGCGGGGTGGGAGACCCAGTACTTC,CASSLAGWETQYF
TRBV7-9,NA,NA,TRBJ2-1,TGTGCCAGCAGCCTCTTGGCCTCGGGGTACAATGAGCAGTTCTTC,CASSLLASGYNEQFF
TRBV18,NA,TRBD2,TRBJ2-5,TGTGCCAGCTCACCACTTCGGGCGGGAGATTTTGAAGAGACCCAGTACTTC,CASSPLRAGDFEETQYF
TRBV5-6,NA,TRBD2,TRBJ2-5,TGTGCCAGCAGCCTTTATAGCGGGAGGGCGGGGGAGACCCAGTACTTC,CASSLYSGRAGETQYF
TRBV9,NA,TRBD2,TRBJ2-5,TGTGCCAGCAGCGTAGCTGCGGGGGGCCCAGAGACCCAGTACTTC,CASSVAAGGPETQYF
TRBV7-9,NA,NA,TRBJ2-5,TGTGCCAGCAGCTTAGCGTCCAGTATGCAAGAGACCCAGTACTTC,CASSLASSMQETQYF
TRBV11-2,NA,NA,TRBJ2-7,TGTGCCAGCAGCTTACGCGGTGGTCGGAATAGCTCCTACGAGCAGTACTTC,CASSLRGGRNSSYEQYF
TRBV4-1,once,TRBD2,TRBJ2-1,TGCGCCAGCAGCCAAGATCGGGGGGTAGCGGGAGGGACGGAGCAGTTCTTC,CASSQDRGVAGGTEQFF
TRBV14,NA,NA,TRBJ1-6,TGTGCCAGCAGCCAAGAAGGAGGGAGCTCCTATAATTCACCCCTCCACTTT,CASSQEGGSSYNSPLHF
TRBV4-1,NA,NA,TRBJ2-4,TGCGCCAGCAGCCAAGGGGGGATTCAGTACTTC,CASSQGGIQYF
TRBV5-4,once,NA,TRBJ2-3,TGTGCCAGCAGCTTGGCCCACGGATCAGATACGCAGTATTTT,CASSLAHGSDTQYF